Shown below are 3 T cell receptor beta chains from a single sample sequenced in a study of OX40 agonist ivuxolimab in advanced cancers. Only in-frame clones appear in the TCRdb table, and some are missing; sequencing was by immunoSEQ multiplex PCR. The data hold 70,000 to 90,000 clones, with approximately 84% observed a single time. Source: CD4+ or CD8+ T cells sorted from blood, taken in a trial of the OX40 agonist ivuxolimab. Every receptor here comes from an adult with an advanced solid tumor such as melanoma, head and neck, liver or kidney cancer.

This chain connects TRBV7-6 to TRBJ1-5; D remains ambiguous. V shed 1 base and J shed 3 bases, with 7 bases lying between them. This CDR3 is built from 14 residues. Per germline, CDR1 SGHVS and CDR2 FNYEAQ. CDR3 nucleotide sequence: TGTGCCAGCAGCTTAGGGGCAGTCAATCAGCCCCAGCATTTT. This encodes CASSLGAVNQPQHF.

This rearrangement joins TRBV27 to TRBJ1-1, with a tentative D call TRBD1 (6 bases). The CDR3 has 13 residues. Per the germline V gene, CDR1 is MNHEY and CDR2 is SMNVEV (reference sequence). V was clipped by 5 bases and J by 5 bases, with 12 bases between them. In nucleotides, the CDR3 is TGTGCCAGCAGTGTCATGACAGGTACTGAAGCTTTCTTT. It is translated as CASSVMTGTEAFF.

The chain couples TRBV6-5 to TRBJ2-7; possible D gene TRBD2, 5 bases. This CDR3 spans 15 amino acids. CDR1 is MNHEY, CDR2 SVGAGI, per germline. V was trimmed by 5 bases and J by 0 bases, leaving 14 bases between them. The CDR3 is CASSRSSGSSYEQYF. For the CDR3, the DNA is TGTGCCAGCAGTCGCTCGAGTGGGAGCTCCTACGAGCAGTACTTC.